This section outlines one T cell receptor (beta chain) sequence together with its context. Its antigen is unknown. Hyperthyroidism in the patients, aged 18 to 65, was newly diagnosed and under 2 months in duration. These data originate in a study of T cells in Graves' hyperthyroidism and ophthalmopathy. CDR3 length: 14 residues. The germline CDR1 and CDR2 sequences are ENHRY and SYGVKD. The junction had 8 bases not matched to a gene; V was cut back by 10 bases and J by 5 bases. Amplification targeted TCR beta CDR3 regions from RNA transcripts. The HTBI set primed first-round TCR CDR3 RT-PCR. MiXCR, run by TCRdb on the multiplex PCR reads, gives a single entry per CDR3 protein. The table lists about 840,000 distinct CDR3 sequences, 38% of them singletons, with 7.5% to 9.5% in the top ten. Regarding the study as a whole: Stable hyperthyroidism was separated from ophthalmopathy by a model based on 13 V-J features.

Sequencing was done on a sample of blood. V usage is TRBV10-3 and J usage is TRBJ1-5; 10 bases match TRBD1. The sequence was collected from a man younger than 30 with Graves' hyperthyroidism. Written as DNA, the CDR3 is TGTGCCACCGGGACAGGGGATTCCTATCAGCCCCAGCATTTT. Encoded protein: CATGTGDSYQPQHF.